These 16 T cell receptor beta chains share one sample of origin, sequenced in a study of cytomegalovirus exposure and HLA in healthy donors. The PCR contained 60 Vbeta and 13 Jbeta primers. Measured with immunoSEQ multiplex PCR; TCRdb has only the in-frame clones, and not every one. The top ten clones hold around 1.4% of a sample with about 140,000 clones, 55% to 80% of them seen once. Sequenced input: PBMCs. These receptors were collected from a woman aged 40 to 50 in good health and CMV-seronegative.

In this sample, this clone turned up once. The chain links TRBV6-5 to TRBJ1-2; D remains ambiguous. Trimming shortened V by 8 bases and J by 8 bases, and 18 bases separated the two germline ends. Germline assignment: CDR1 MNHEY and CDR2 SVGAGI. This CDR3 spans 13 amino acids. DNA of the CDR3: TGTGCCAGCGGGTCCAGGTTCGGGGAAGGCTACACCTTC. It is translated as CASGSRFGEGYTF.

The chain links TRBV6-1 to TRBJ1-6; TRBD1 agrees at 9 bases. From germline, CDR1 is MNHNS and CDR2 SASEGT. V lost 4 bases and J lost 10; bases outside the gene matches: 14. This CDR3 is 17 amino acids long. CDR3 coding DNA: TGTGCCAGCAGTGGCGCCCGGGCCGGGACAGGGATCTCACCCCTCCACTTT. Translating it yields CASSGARAGTGISPLHF.

Note on this clone: At the DNA level, this CDR3 is encoded by other sequences in the same sample as well. V usage is TRBV4-1 and J usage is TRBJ2-3, with 9 bases lining up with TRBD2. This CDR3 is 17 amino acids long. V lost 0 bases and J lost 3; bases outside the gene matches: 7. Germline V lookup: CDR1 MGHRA, CDR2 YSYEKL. The CDR3: CASSQELAGGSTDTQYF. In nucleotides, the CDR3 is TGCGCCAGCAGCCAAGAGTTGGCGGGGGGGTCAACAGATACGCAGTATTTT.

This clone was picked up a small number of times. This specimen includes other DNA sequences encoding the same CDR3. The V call is TRBV5-1, the J call TRBJ1-1; 8 bases agree with TRBD1. V lost 4 bases to trimming and J lost 1 base; unmatched junction nucleotides: 3. Germline CDR1 is SGHRS and CDR2 is YFSETQ. The CDR3 is 14 amino acids. This CDR3 reads CASSDGQGNTEAFF. CDR3 coding DNA: TGCGCCAGCAGCGACGGACAGGGGAACACTGAAGCTTTCTTT.

In its sample, this clone was seen a few times. The chain carries TRBV6-6 and TRBJ1-3, with TRBD1 matching over 7 bases. The V and J ends lost 5 bases and 4 bases, in that order; junction bases with no gene match: 5. Germline CDR1 is MNHNY and CDR2 is SVGAGI (reference sequence). CDR3 length: 14 amino acids. CDR3 in amino acids: CASSLDRAGNTIYF. The CDR3 bases are TGTGCCAGCAGTCTAGACAGGGCCGGAAACACCATATATTTT.

The V gene is TRBV5-1, the J gene TRBJ1-1; D unclear. The V end lost 6 bases, the J end lost 0 bases, and 24 bases lay between the germline ends. This CDR3 has 18 residues. Germline V CDR1 and CDR2: SGHRS, YFSETQ. CDR3 amino acids: CASTPGLKLRPLNTEAFF. CDR3 DNA sequence: TGCGCCAGCACCCCCGGACTGAAATTAAGGCCCTTGAACACTGAAGCTTTCTTT.

This chain links TRBV2 with TRBJ2-5; 7 bases are shared with TRBD2. Trimming removed 4 bases from V and 5 bases from J; junction bases left unmatched: 10. Germline V gives CDR1 SNHLY, CDR2 FYNNEI. The CDR3 covers 15 residues. The chain's CDR3 is CASSVIAGRTETQYF. In nucleotides, the CDR3 is TGTGCCAGCAGTGTGATAGCGGGCCGGACGGAGACCCAGTACTTC.

This clone showed up just once. This sequence joins TRBV5-4 and TRBJ2-5; possibly TRBD2 for D (6 bases). Trimming took off 7 bases at V and 3 bases at J, with 16 bases between the two ends. From germline, CDR1 is SGHNT and CDR2 YYREEE (reference sequence). CDR3 length: 14 residues. Here the CDR3 reads CASAPEGWEETQYF. As DNA, the CDR3 is TGTGCCAGCGCGCCGGAGGGCTGGGAAGAGACCCAGTACTTC.

The chain is built from TRBV4-1 and TRBJ2-7; 7 bases line up with TRBD1. V shed 0 bases and J 0 bases; nucleotides not matched to a gene: 2. The CDR3 is 15 amino acids. Looked up from germline, CDR1 is MGHRA and CDR2 is YSYEKL. This chain's CDR3 is CASSQDDRDSYEQYF. In nucleotides, the CDR3 is TGCGCCAGCAGCCAAGACGACAGGGACTCCTACGAGCAGTACTTC.

Within the sample, this clone is medium-sized. The chain links TRBV4-1 to TRBJ1-5; a possible D gene is TRBD1 (6 bases). Germline loops: CDR1 MGHRA, CDR2 YSYEKL. The CDR3 is 15 residues long. The germline V and J ends were trimmed by 3 bases and 1 base, with 10 bases remaining between them. DNA of the CDR3: TGCGCCAGCAGCCAGATCCAGGGGAGCAATCAGCCCCAGCATTTT. Residues: CASSQIQGSNQPQHF.

This clone came up once. The chain is built from TRBV6-5 and TRBJ1-2; the D gene is possibly TRBD1 (6 bases). There are 13 residues in the CDR3. Germline loops: CDR1 MNHEY, CDR2 SVGAGI. Trimming removed 6 bases from V and 2 bases from J, with 10 bases in between. CDR3: CASSPTGNYGYTF. The CDR3 DNA is TGTGCCAGCAGCCCCACAGGGAACTATGGCTACACCTTC.

This chain links TRBV29-1 with TRBJ2-3, with 7 bases that match TRBD1. The J segment lost 6 bases and the V segment lost 4 bases, leaving 10 bases of the junction unmatched. CDR1 SQVTM and CDR2 ANQGSEA come from the germline V gene. The CDR3 loop spans 14 amino acids. The DNA of the CDR3 is TGCAGCGTTGTTTTACGACAGGGTAGGGATACGCAGTATTTT. It specifies CSVVLRQGRDTQYF.

CDR3 DNA sequence: TGTGCCAGCAGCTCCTCAACTAATGAAAAACTGTTTTTT. Translation gives CASSSSTNEKLFF. The chain employs TRBV7-2 and TRBJ1-4; D remains ambiguous. V lost 4 bases to trimming and J lost 0 bases, with 3 bases between them. CDR1 is SGHTA, CDR2 FQGNSA, per germline. The CDR3 contains 13 residues.

The rearrangement joins TRBV7-3 to TRBJ2-5, with D possibly TRBD2 on 5 matching bases. CDR3 length: 14 amino acids. Looked up from germline, CDR1 is SGHTA and CDR2 is FQGTGA. The V gene lost 0 bases and the J gene lost 2 bases, with 7 bases spanning the gap. The CDR3 nucleotides are TGTGCCAGCAGCTTAACAGGGAGTCAAGAGACCCAGTACTTC. Protein: CASSLTGSQETQYF. Full variable domain (remainder filled in from reference TRBV7-3 and TRBJ2-5): GAGVSQTPSNKVTEKGKYVELRCDPISGHTALYWYRQSLGQGPEFLIYFQGTGAADDSGLPNDRFFAVRPEGSVSTLKIQRTERGDSAVYLCASSLTGSQETQYFGPGTRLLVL.

Only a few counts were recorded for this clone. The V and J genes are TRBV6-6 and TRBJ1-1, with 9 bases that match TRBD1. The germline CDR1 and CDR2 sequences are MNHNY and SVGAGI (reference sequence). Trimming took 6 bases from V and 7 from J; bases not matched to a gene: 6. This CDR3 comprises 13 residues. CDR3 amino acids: CASSYRGLSEAFF. DNA for the CDR3: TGTGCCAGCAGCTACAGGGGGCTAAGTGAAGCTTTCTTT.

The chain is built from TRBV7-8 and TRBJ1-2, with 7 bases matching TRBD1. CDR3 size: 14 residues. The V gene's germline CDR1 is SGHVS and CDR2 FQNEAQ. After removal of 1 base from V and 6 bases from J, the junction contained 5 bases not matched to a gene. The CDR3 region has the DNA TGTGCCAGCAGCTTAGGACGACAGGGTGATGGCTACACCTTC. Amino acid sequence: CASSLGRQGDGYTF.